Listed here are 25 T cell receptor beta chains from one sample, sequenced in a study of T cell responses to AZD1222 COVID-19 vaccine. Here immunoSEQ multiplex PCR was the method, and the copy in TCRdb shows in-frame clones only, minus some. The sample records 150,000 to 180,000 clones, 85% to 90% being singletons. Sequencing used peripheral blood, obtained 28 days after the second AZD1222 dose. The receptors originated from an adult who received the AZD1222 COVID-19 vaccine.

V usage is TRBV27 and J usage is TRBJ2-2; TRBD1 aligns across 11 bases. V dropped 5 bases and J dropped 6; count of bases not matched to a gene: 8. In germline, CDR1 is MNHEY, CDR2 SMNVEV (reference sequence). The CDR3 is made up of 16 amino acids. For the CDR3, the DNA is TGTGCCAGCAGTATCGGACAGGGGGCGCGGGCCGGGGAGCTGTTTTTT. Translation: CASSIGQGARAGELFF.

CDR3 sequence reads: CASTPGIVYEQYF. In DNA form, the CDR3 reads TGTGCCAGCACCCCAGGCATCGTCTACGAGCAGTACTTC. The chain employs TRBV6-2 or TRBV6-3 and TRBJ2-7; no clear D gene. Trimming removed 7 bases from V and 3 bases from J, with 13 bases in between. Looked up from germline, CDR1 is MNHEY and CDR2 is SVGEGT. There are 13 residues in the CDR3.

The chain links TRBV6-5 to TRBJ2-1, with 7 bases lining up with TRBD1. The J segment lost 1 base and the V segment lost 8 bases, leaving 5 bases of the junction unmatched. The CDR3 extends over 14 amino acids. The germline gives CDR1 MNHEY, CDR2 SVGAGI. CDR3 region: CASRTGPSYNEQFF. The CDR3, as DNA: TGTGCCAGCCGGACAGGCCCTTCCTACAATGAGCAGTTCTTC.

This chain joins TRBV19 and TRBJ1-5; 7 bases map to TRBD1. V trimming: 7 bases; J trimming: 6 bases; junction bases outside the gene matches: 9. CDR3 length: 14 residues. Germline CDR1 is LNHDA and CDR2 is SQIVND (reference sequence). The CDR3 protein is CASTKQGSPQPQHF. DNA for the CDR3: TGTGCCAGTACTAAACAGGGGAGCCCTCAGCCCCAGCATTTT.

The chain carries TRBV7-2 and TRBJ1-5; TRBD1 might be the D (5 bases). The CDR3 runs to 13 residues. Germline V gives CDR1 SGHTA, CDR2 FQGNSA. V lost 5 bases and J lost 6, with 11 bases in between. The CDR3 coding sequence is TGTGCCAGCAGCACATCAGGGTCTCAGCCCCAGCATTTT. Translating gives CASSTSGSQPQHF.

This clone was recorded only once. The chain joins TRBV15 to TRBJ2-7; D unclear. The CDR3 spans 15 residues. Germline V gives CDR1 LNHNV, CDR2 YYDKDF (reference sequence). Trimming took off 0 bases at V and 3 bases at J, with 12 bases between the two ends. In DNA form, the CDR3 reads TGTGCCACCAGCAGAGATCCGGGTATCGACTACGAGCAGTACTTC. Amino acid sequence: CATSRDPGIDYEQYF. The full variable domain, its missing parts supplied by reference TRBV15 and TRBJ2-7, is DAMVIQNPRYQVTQFGKPVTLSCSQTLNHNVMYWYQQKSSQAPKLLFHYYDKDFNNEADTPDNFQSRRPNTSFCFLDIRSPGLGDTAMYLCATSRDPGIDYEQYFGPGTRLTVT.

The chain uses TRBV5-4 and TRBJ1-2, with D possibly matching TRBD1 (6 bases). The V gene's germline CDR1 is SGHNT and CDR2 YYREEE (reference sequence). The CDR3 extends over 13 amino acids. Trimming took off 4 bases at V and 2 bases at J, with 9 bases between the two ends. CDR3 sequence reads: CASSPTGNYGYTF. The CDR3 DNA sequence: TGTGCCAGCAGCCCCACAGGGAACTATGGCTACACCTTC.

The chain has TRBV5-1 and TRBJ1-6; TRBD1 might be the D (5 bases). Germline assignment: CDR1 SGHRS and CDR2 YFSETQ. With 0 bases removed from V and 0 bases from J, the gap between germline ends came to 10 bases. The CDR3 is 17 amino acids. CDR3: CASSLGQQSSYNSPLHF. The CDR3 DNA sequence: TGCGCCAGCAGCTTGGGACAGCAGAGCTCCTATAATTCACCCCTCCACTTT.

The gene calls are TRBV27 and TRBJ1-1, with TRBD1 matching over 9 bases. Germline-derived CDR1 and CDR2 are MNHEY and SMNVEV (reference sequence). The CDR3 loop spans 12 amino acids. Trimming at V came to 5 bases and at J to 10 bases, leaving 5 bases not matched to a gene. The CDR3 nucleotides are TGTGCCAGCAGTCAGACAGGGGGTTCAGCTTTCTTT. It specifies CASSQTGGSAFF.

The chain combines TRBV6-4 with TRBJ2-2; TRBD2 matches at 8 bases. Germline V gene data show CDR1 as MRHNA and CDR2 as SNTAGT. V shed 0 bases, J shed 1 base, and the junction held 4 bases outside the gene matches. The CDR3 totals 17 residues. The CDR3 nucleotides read TGTGCCAGCAGTGACTCCCCGCTAGCGGGGAACACCGGGGAGCTGTTTTTT. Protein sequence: CASSDSPLAGNTGELFF.

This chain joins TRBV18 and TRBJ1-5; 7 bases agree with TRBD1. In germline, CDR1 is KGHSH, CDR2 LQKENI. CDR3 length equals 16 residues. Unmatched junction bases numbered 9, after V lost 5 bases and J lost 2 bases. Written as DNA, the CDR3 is TGTGCCAGCTCAACGAACAGGGGCGGTGGCAATCAGCCCCAGCATTTT. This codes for CASSTNRGGGNQPQHF.

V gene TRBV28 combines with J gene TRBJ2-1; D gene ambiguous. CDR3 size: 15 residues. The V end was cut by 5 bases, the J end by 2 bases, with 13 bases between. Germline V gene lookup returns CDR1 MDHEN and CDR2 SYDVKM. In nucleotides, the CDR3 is TGTGCCAGCAGTCGCCCCGGCGTCCCCTACAATGAGCAGTTCTTC. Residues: CASSRPGVPYNEQFF.

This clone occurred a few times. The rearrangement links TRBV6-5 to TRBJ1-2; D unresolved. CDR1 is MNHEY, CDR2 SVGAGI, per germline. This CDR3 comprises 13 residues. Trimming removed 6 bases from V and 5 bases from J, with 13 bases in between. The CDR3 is CASSAGVSYGYTF. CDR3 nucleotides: TGTGCCAGCAGCGCCGGAGTTTCTTATGGCTACACCTTC.

The CDR3 loop is CASSLKWGAVGLSNEKLFF. The CDR3 coding sequence is TGTGCCAGCAGCCTGAAGTGGGGGGCGGTCGGGCTATCTAATGAAAAACTGTTTTTT. V usage is TRBV7-2 and J usage is TRBJ1-4, with a weak D call TRBD1 (6 bases). The CDR3 runs 19 residues. The V gene's germline CDR1 is SGHTA and CDR2 FQGNSA. The germline V and J ends were trimmed by 5 bases and 3 bases, with 25 bases remaining between them.

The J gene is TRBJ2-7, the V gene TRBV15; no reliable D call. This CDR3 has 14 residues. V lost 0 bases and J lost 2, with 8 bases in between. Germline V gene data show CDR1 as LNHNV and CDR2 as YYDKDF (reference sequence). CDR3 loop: CATSRDQSTYEQYF. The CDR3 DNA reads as TGTGCCACCAGCAGAGATCAGAGCACCTACGAGCAGTACTTC.

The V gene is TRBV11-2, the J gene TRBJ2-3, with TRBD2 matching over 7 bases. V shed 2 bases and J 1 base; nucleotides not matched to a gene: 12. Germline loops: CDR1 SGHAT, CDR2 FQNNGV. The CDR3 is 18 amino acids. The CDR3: CASSLLGRTSVGTDTQYF. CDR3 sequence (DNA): TGTGCCAGCAGCTTATTGGGGCGAACTAGCGTCGGCACAGATACGCAGTATTTT. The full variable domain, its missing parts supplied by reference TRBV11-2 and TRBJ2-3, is EAGVAQSPRYKIIEKRQSVAFWCNPISGHATLYWYQQILGQGPKLLIQFQNNGVVDDSQLPKDRFSAERLKGVDSTLKIQPAKLEDSAVYLCASSLLGRTSVGTDTQYFGPGTRLTVL.

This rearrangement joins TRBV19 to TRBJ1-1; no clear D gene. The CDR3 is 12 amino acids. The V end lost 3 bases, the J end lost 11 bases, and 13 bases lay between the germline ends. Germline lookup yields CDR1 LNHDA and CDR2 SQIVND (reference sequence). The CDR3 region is CASSIPGSGAFF. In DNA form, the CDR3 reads TGTGCCAGTAGTATCCCAGGATCGGGGGCTTTCTTT.

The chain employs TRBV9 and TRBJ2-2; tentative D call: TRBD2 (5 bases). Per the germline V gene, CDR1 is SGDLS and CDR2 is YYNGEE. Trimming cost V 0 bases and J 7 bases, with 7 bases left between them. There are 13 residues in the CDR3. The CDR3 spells CASSVVEGGELFF. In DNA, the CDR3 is TGTGCCAGCAGCGTAGTCGAGGGCGGGGAGCTGTTTTTT. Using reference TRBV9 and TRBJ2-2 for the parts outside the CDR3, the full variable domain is DSGVTQTPKHLITATGQRVTLRCSPRSGDLSVYWYQQSLDQGLQFLIQYYNGEERAKGNILERFSAQQFPDLHSELNLSSLELGDSALYFCASSVVEGGELFFGEGSRLTVL.

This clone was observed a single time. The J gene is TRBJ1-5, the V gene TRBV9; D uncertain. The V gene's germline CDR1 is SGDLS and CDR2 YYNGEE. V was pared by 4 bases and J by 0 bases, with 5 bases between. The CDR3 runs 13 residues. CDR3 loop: CASSPGSNQPQHF. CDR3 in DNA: TGTGCCAGCAGCCCCGGTAGCAATCAGCCCCAGCATTTT.

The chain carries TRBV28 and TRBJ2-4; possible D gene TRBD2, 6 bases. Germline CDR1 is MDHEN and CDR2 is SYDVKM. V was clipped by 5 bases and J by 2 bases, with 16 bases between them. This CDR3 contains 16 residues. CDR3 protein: CASSPSDHITKNIQYF. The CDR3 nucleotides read TGTGCCAGCAGTCCTAGCGACCACATAACCAAAAACATTCAGTACTTC.

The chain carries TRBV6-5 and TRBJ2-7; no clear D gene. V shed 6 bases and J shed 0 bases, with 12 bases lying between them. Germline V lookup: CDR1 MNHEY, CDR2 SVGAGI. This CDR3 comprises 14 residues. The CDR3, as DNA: TGTGCCAGCAGCGACCCCCAGAGCTCCTACGAGCAGTACTTC. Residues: CASSDPQSSYEQYF.

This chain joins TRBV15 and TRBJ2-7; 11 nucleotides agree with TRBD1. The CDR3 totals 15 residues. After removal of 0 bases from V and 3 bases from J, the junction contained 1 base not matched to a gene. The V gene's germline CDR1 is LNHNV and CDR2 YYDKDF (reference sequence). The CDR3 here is CATSRDGTGGYEQYF. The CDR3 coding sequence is TGTGCCACCAGCAGAGATGGGACAGGGGGCTACGAGCAGTACTTC.

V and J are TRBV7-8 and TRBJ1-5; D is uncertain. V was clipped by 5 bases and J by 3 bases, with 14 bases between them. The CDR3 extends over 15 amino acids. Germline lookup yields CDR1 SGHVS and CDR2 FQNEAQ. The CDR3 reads CASSRTDGTNQPQHF. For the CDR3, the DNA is TGTGCCAGCAGCCGAACAGACGGAACCAATCAGCCCCAGCATTTT.

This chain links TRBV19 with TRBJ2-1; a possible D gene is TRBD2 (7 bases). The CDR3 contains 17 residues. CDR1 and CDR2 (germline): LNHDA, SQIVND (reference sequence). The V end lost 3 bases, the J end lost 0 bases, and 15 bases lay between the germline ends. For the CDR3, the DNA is TGTGCCAGTAGTATTAGACCCGGGGGGCACTCCTACAATGAGCAGTTCTTC. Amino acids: CASSIRPGGHSYNEQFF.

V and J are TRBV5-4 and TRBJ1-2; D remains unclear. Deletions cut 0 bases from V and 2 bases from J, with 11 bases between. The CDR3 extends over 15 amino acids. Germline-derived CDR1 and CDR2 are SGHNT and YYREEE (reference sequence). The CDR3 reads CASSLGGTANYGYTF. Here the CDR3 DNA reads TGTGCCAGCAGCTTGGGAGGCACGGCCAACTATGGCTACACCTTC. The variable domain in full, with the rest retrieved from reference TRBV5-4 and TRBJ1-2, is ETGVTQSPTHLIKTRGQQVTLRCSSQSGHNTVSWYQQALGQGPQFIFQYYREEENGRGNFPPRFSGLQFPNYSSELNVNALELDDSALYLCASSLGGTANYGYTFGSGTRLTVV.